There are many counts of the clone carrying this T cell receptor (beta chain). This sample is part of a study of T cell repertoires in cytomegalovirus infection. At the level of the study: The public TCR beta signatures pointed to both CMV infection and matching HLA type.

Via MiXCR, TCRdb re-called the reads, giving one row per CDR3 protein. The top ten hold roughly 18% of the sample, which has about 140,000 distinct CDR3 sequences, under 8.5% seen once. The clonotype originates from a human donor in good health (CMV status not recorded). Some clones in this sample may be carry-over from other donors' samples. Specimen: PBMCs.

CDR3 amino acids: CSVDRRLTSSYTF. In nucleotides, the CDR3 is TGCAGCGTCGACAGGAGATTAACCAGCAGCTACACCTTC. The V and J genes are TRBV29-1 and TRBJ1-2; tentative D call: TRBD1 (6 bases). Trimming took off 6 bases at V and 9 bases at J, with 20 bases between the two ends. Germline CDR1 is SQVTM and CDR2 is ANQGSEA. This CDR3 comprises 13 residues.